The clone carrying this T cell receptor beta chain was seen many times. This CDR3 region has 16 residues. The V end was cut by 5 bases, the J end by 2 bases, with 13 bases between. Germline values: CDR1 SGHVS, CDR2 FNYEAQ. TCRdb fed the reads into MiXCR, producing one record per CDR3 protein. The sample consists of 200,000 to 300,000 distinct CDR3 sequences, less than 9.5% of them appearing once. These data belong to a study of T cell repertoires in cytomegalovirus infection. The sample taken for sequencing was PBMCs. The receptor was isolated from a human donor in good health (CMV status not recorded). Some clones in this sample may be carry-over from other donors' samples. The chain has TRBV7-6 and TRBJ2-6, with D perhaps matching TRBD2 (6 bases). The CDR3 region has the DNA TGTGCCAGCAGCGGGAGGTCGGGAGCTGGGGCCAACGTCCTGACTTTC. It is translated as CASSGRSGAGANVLTF. Based on the CDR3 plus reference TRBV7-6 and TRBJ2-6, the full variable domain is GAGVSQSPRYKVTKRGQDVALRCDPISGHVSLYWYRQALGQGPEFLTYFNYEAQQDKSGLPNDRFSAERPEGSISTLTIQRTEQRDSAMYRCASSGRSGAGANVLTFGAGSRLTVL.